This TCR beta chain was identified during a study of OX40 agonist ivuxolimab in advanced cancers. Study conclusions and caveats: Some nonresponders additionally presented with little normalized T-cell clonal expansion.

Only in-frame clones appear in the TCRdb table, and some are missing; sequencing was by immunoSEQ multiplex PCR. The table lists fewer than 30,000 clones, about 87% of them singletons, with approximately 9.5% in the top ten. To note about this clone: Antigen unknown.

CDR1 KGHSH and CDR2 LQKENI come from the germline V gene. V shed 6 bases and J shed 1 base, with 12 bases lying between them. This CDR3 is built from 14 residues. A history of autoimmune disease or systemic immunosuppression excluded patients. At baseline, cycle 4 day 1, and cycle 7 day 1, blood was sampled. The sequence derives from an adult with an advanced solid tumor such as melanoma, head and neck, liver or kidney cancer. The chain employs TRBV18 and TRBJ1-1; possible D gene TRBD1, 6 bases. This specimen consisted of CD4+ or CD8+ T cells sorted from blood, obtained in a trial of the OX40 agonist ivuxolimab. Here the CDR3 reads CASSGGAGNTEAFF. The CDR3 nucleotides read TGTGCCAGCTCGGGGGGCGCGGGGAACACTGAAGCTTTCTTT.